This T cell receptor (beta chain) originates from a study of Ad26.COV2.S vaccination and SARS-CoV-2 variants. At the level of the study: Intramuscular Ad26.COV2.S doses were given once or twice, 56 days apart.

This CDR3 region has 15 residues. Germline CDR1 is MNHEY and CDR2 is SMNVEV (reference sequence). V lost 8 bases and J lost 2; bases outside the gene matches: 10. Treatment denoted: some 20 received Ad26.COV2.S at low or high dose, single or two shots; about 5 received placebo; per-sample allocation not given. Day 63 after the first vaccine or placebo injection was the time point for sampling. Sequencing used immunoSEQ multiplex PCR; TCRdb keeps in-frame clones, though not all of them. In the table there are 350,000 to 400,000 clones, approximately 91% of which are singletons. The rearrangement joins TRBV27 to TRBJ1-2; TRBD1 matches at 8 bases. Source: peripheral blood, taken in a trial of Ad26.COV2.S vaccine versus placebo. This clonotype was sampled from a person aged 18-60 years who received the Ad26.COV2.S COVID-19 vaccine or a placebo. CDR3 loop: CASRTGYKLNYGYTF. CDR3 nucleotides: TGTGCCAGCCGGACAGGGTACAAATTAAACTATGGCTACACCTTC.